One and the same sample provided the 24 T cell receptor beta chains below, sequenced in a study of T cells in Graves' hyperthyroidism and ophthalmopathy. RNA transcripts were the template for amplifying TCR beta CDR3 regions. First-round RT-PCR with HTBI primers amplified the TCR CDR3 region. From the multiplex PCR reads, TCRdb called clonotypes with MiXCR, one entry per CDR3 protein. The data hold over 700,000 distinct CDR3 sequences, with roughly 20% observed a single time. Sequencing used blood. The receptor set was obtained from a woman aged 45 to 65 with Graves' hyperthyroidism that later progressed to Graves' ophthalmopathy.

This clonotype was counted at least ten times. V usage is TRBV5-1 and J usage is TRBJ2-1, with 9 bases lining up with TRBD1. J lost 9 bases, V lost 2 bases, and 9 bases had no gene match. This CDR3 has 15 amino acids. The germline CDR1 and CDR2 sequences are SGHRS and YFSETQ. In DNA, the CDR3 is TGCGCCAGCAGCTTCCGGGACAGGGAGTCCGGTGAGCAGTTCTTC. As protein: CASSFRDRESGEQFF.

This clonotype has more than one count but fewer than ten. The chain uses TRBV6-1 and TRBJ1-1; 9 bases match TRBD1. Germline V gives CDR1 MNHNS, CDR2 SASEGT. V shed 9 bases and J 3 bases; nucleotides not matched to a gene: 8. The CDR3 is 14 residues long. In DNA form, the CDR3 reads TGTGCCAGTAGTCGCGACAGGGGGTACACTGAAGCTTTCTTT. Encoded protein: CASSRDRGYTEAFF.

V usage is TRBV27 and J usage is TRBJ1-1, with a tentative D call TRBD1 (5 bases). The V gene lost 5 bases and the J gene lost 6 bases, with 16 bases spanning the gap. CDR1 and CDR2 from the germline V gene are MNHEY and SMNVEV (reference sequence). The CDR3 has 14 residues. For the CDR3, the DNA is TGTGCCAGCAGTGTCGGGACCGAGCCGGCTGAAGCTTTCTTT. As protein: CASSVGTEPAEAFF.

This clonotype has just one count. V usage is TRBV9 and J usage is TRBJ2-2; 10 nucleotides agree with TRBD1. V gave up 4 bases and J gave up 1 base; unmatched junction bases: 4. The germline CDR1 and CDR2 sequences are SGDLS and YYNGEE. CDR3 length: 16 amino acids. CDR3 sequence (DNA): TGTGCCAGCAGCACCCGGGACAGGGGGAACACCGGGGAGCTGTTTTTT. This translates into CASSTRDRGNTGELFF.

This clonotype came up many times. This chain uses TRBV4-1 with TRBJ1-1, with 8 bases that match TRBD1. Germline V gives CDR1 MGHRA, CDR2 YSYEKL. The V and J ends lost 2 bases and 1 base, in that order; junction bases with no gene match: 3. The CDR3 is made up of 15 amino acids. The CDR3 nucleotides are TGCGCCAGCAGCCAATTGGACAGGGAGAACACTGAAGCTTTCTTT. Its protein is CASSQLDRENTEAFF.

This clonotype has a handful of counts. The V gene is TRBV5-1, the J gene TRBJ2-1, with 9 bases fitting TRBD2. V trimming: 4 bases; J trimming: 9 bases; junction bases outside the gene matches: 14. Germline CDR1 reads SGHRS; CDR2 reads YFSETQ. The CDR3 sequence is 16 residues long. The CDR3 spells CASSSAGGGARGEQFF. The CDR3 region has the DNA TGCGCCAGCAGCAGCGCGGGCGGGGGGGCTCGGGGTGAGCAGTTCTTC. The full variable domain, its missing parts supplied by reference TRBV5-1 and TRBJ2-1, is KAGVTQTPRYLIKTRGQQVTLSCSPISGHRSVSWYQQTPGQGLQFLFEYFSETQRNKGNFPGRFSGRQFSNSRSEMNVSTLELGDSALYLCASSSAGGGARGEQFFGPGTRLTVL.

This clonotype was observed a handful of times. This rearrangement joins TRBV12-3 or TRBV12-4 to TRBJ2-1; 9 bases line up with TRBD2. Trimming took 5 bases from V and 6 from J; bases not matched to a gene: 11. The CDR3 spans 16 residues. The CDR3 spells CASSVSSGDLLNEQFF. DNA for the CDR3: TGTGCCAGCAGTGTATCTAGCGGGGACCTCCTCAATGAGCAGTTCTTC.

The sample holds a few counts of this clonotype. The V and J genes are TRBV10-3 and TRBJ1-3, with D unresolved. Trimming shortened V by 5 bases and J by 2 bases, and 19 bases separated the two germline ends. CDR1 ENHRY and CDR2 SYGVKD come from the germline V gene. The CDR3 has 17 residues. The CDR3 sequence: CAISRIVGLDAGNTIYF. The CDR3 nucleotides read TGTGCCATCAGTCGAATTGTAGGATTAGACGCTGGAAACACCATATATTTT.

This clonotype was found a few times. A much larger clone differs by one base, so this may be a read error. The J gene is TRBJ1-1, the V gene TRBV6-2 or TRBV6-3; D not certain. Germline CDR1 is MNHEY and CDR2 is SVGEGT. CDR3 length: 12 residues. V lost 7 bases and J 1 base, leaving 7 bases between the germline ends. The CDR3 loop is CASTKGNTEAFF. CDR3 sequence (DNA): TGTGCCAGCACCAAAGGGAACACTGAAGCTTTCTTT.

This clonotype has a handful of counts. V is TRBV24-1 and J is TRBJ2-1; 7 bases match TRBD2. Germline CDR1 is KGHDR and CDR2 is SFDVKD. CDR3 size: 14 residues. V gave up 5 bases and J gave up 3 bases; unmatched junction bases: 3. The DNA of the CDR3 is TGTGCCACCAGTGGCCGGGACTACTACAATGAGCAGTTCTTC. It codes for CATSGRDYYNEQFF.

There are a few counts of this clonotype. The V and J genes are TRBV25-1 and TRBJ1-2; possibly TRBD1 for D (6 bases). The V and J ends lost 1 base and 3 bases respectively, with 9 bases between them. Germline V gene data show CDR1 as MGHDK and CDR2 as SYGVNS. This CDR3 region has 14 residues. CDR3 loop: CASSEFGTYYGYTF. The CDR3 DNA sequence: TGTGCCAGCAGTGAATTCGGGACATACTATGGCTACACCTTC.

The genes are TRBV7-3 and TRBJ1-6, with D possibly TRBD1 on 6 matching bases. The CDR3 spans 15 residues. Germline assignment: CDR1 SGHTA and CDR2 FQGTGA. V lost 1 base, J lost 7 bases, and 11 bases lay in between. CDR3 sequence (DNA): TGTGCCAGCAGCTTAAGACCAGGGGTCAATTCACCCCTCCACTTT. Its translation is CASSLRPGVNSPLHF.

This chain links TRBV30 with TRBJ2-7, with 10 bases fitting TRBD1. After removal of 1 base from V and 4 bases from J, the junction contained 7 bases not matched to a gene. Per germline, CDR1 GTSNPN and CDR2 SVGIG (reference sequence). CDR3 length: 15 residues. In DNA form, the CDR3 reads TGTGCCTGGAGTGACAAGGGACAGGGGAGGTACGAGCAGTACTTC. Protein sequence: CAWSDKGQGRYEQYF.

The V and J genes are TRBV12-3 or TRBV12-4 and TRBJ2-5; possibly TRBD2 for D (7 bases). There are 14 residues in the CDR3. Trimming left V 4 bases short and J 4 bases short, with 13 bases between. The CDR3 spells CASSYREGRETQYF. CDR3 bases: TGTGCCAGCAGTTACAGGGAGGGTCGAGAGACCCAGTACTTC.

This clonotype was detected a few times. The rearrangement links TRBV5-1 to TRBJ2-5; maybe TRBD2 (5 bases). The CDR3 is 14 amino acids. V lost 4 bases to trimming and J lost 5 bases, with 15 bases between them. Germline V gene lookup returns CDR1 SGHRS and CDR2 YFSETQ. CDR3 region: CASSPAGDRETQYF. CDR3 DNA: TGCGCCAGCAGCCCGGCGGGTGATAGGGAGACCCAGTACTTC. The full variable domain, its missing parts supplied by reference TRBV5-1 and TRBJ2-5, is KAGVTQTPRYLIKTRGQQVTLSCSPISGHRSVSWYQQTPGQGLQFLFEYFSETQRNKGNFPGRFSGRQFSNSRSEMNVSTLELGDSALYLCASSPAGDRETQYFGPGTRLLVL.

This clonotype has only one observation. This chain links TRBV15 with TRBJ2-3; D is possibly TRBD2 (5 bases). V was cut by 2 bases and J by 4 bases, with 25 bases left in between. CDR3 length: 19 amino acids. Germline V lookup: CDR1 LNHNV, CDR2 YYDKDF (reference sequence). The chain's CDR3 is CATSRSNPTGLAPADTQYF. CDR3 sequence (DNA): TGTGCCACCAGCAGATCCAACCCCACCGGGCTAGCCCCGGCAGATACGCAGTATTTT.

This clonotype was seen many times. The rearrangement uses TRBV20-1 and TRBJ1-1; TRBD1 matches at 9 bases. The germline CDR1 and CDR2 sequences are DFQATT and SNEGSKA (reference sequence). This CDR3 comprises 13 residues. CDR3 in DNA: TGCGGGGTCTCTGCACAGGGGGCCACTGAAGCTTTCTTT. Translation gives CGVSAQGATEAFF.

This chain joins TRBV20-1 and TRBJ2-3; D unresolved. The CDR3 is made up of 14 amino acids. Per the germline V gene, CDR1 is DFQATT and CDR2 is SNEGSKA (reference sequence). V was cut by 0 bases and J by 6 bases, with 13 bases left in between. CDR3 DNA sequence: TGCAGTGCTAGAGATGTTCGGCTTTACGATACGCAGTATTTT. This sequence encodes CSARDVRLYDTQYF.

This clonotype was recorded a few times. The J gene is TRBJ2-4, the V gene TRBV5-6; TRBD1 agrees at 10 bases. Trimming took 3 bases from V and 9 from J; bases not matched to a gene: 6. The CDR3 is 14 amino acids. Germline lookup yields CDR1 SGHDT and CDR2 YYEEEE. CDR3 sequence reads: CASSWDRGDSIQYF. The CDR3 region has the DNA TGTGCCAGCAGCTGGGACAGGGGAGACAGCATTCAGTACTTC.

In its sample, this clonotype was seen many times. The rearrangement links TRBV6-2 or TRBV6-3 to TRBJ2-2, with a possible D match to TRBD1 (7 bases). Trimming left V 2 bases short and J 0 bases short, with 16 bases between. This CDR3 is built from 18 residues. CDR1 and CDR2 (germline): MNHEY, SVGEGT. CDR3 amino acids: CASSYKATGTANTGELFF. The CDR3 bases are TGTGCCAGCAGTTACAAGGCGACAGGGACTGCGAACACCGGGGAGCTGTTTTTT.

This clonotype appeared a few times. V usage is TRBV27 and J usage is TRBJ2-3, with a tentative D call TRBD1 (5 bases). The CDR3 has 15 residues. The germline V gene encodes CDR1 MNHEY and CDR2 SMNVEV (reference sequence). Deletions cut 4 bases from V and 6 bases from J, with 17 bases between. The CDR3 loop is CASSSSRASSDTQYF. CDR3 coding DNA: TGTGCCAGCAGTTCCAGCAGGGCATCTTCGGATACGCAGTATTTT.

The rearrangement uses TRBV7-4 and TRBJ2-1; tentative D call: TRBD2 (7 bases). Trimming took off 5 bases at V and 5 bases at J, with 16 bases between the two ends. Germline-derived CDR1 and CDR2 are SGHVT and SQSDAQ. The length of the CDR3 is 15 residues. CDR3 nucleotides: TGTGCCAGCAGCCCCTTCCCGGGGGGCAACAATGAGCAGTTCTTC. It encodes CASSPFPGGNNEQFF. Variable domain in full (rest from reference TRBV7-4 and TRBJ2-1): GAGVSQSPRYKVAKRGRDVALRCDSISGHVTLYWYRQTLGQGSEVLTYSQSDAQRDKSGRPSGRFSAERPERSVSTLKIQRTEQGDSAVYLCASSPFPGGNNEQFFGPGTRLTVL.

Only a few counts were recorded for this clonotype. This rearrangement joins TRBV25-1 to TRBJ1-2; TRBD1 matches 12 bases. The CDR3 consists of 16 residues. Germline V gives CDR1 MGHDK, CDR2 SYGVNS. V shed 4 bases, J shed 4 bases, and the junction held 7 bases outside the gene matches. The CDR3 protein is CASSATGTGGGYGYTF. The CDR3 DNA reads TGTGCCAGCAGTGCTACCGGGACAGGGGGCGGCTATGGCTACACCTTC.

There are many counts of this clonotype. The chain uses TRBV15 and TRBJ1-1; D possibly corresponds to TRBD1 (5 bases). With 3 bases removed from V and 3 bases from J, the gap between germline ends came to 11 bases. CDR1 and CDR2 (germline): LNHNV, YYDKDF (reference sequence). CDR3 length equals 14 residues. CDR3 in amino acids: CATSSRVGDTEAFF. CDR3 nucleotide sequence: TGTGCCACCAGCAGCAGAGTGGGGGACACTGAAGCTTTCTTT.